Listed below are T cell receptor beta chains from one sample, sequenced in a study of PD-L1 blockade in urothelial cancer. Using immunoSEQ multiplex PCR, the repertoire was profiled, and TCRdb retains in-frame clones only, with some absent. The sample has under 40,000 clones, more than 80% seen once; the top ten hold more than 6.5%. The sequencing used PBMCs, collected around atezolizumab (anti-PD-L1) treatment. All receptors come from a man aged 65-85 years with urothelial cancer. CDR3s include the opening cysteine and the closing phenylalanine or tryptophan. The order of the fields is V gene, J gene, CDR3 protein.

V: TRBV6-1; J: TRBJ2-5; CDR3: CASSGAMLATQYF
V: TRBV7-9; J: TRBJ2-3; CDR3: CASSPRTGSTDTQYF
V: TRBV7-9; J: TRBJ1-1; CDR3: CASSAAQGVDTEAFF
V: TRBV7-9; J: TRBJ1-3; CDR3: CASSLDATGSGNTIYF
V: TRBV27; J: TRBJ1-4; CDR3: CASRRTGGATNEKLFF
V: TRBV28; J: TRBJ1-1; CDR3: CASSRGFENTEAFF
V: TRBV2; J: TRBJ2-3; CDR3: CASSESRVMQYF
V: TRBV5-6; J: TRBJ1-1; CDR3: CASSLGGGPNTEAFF
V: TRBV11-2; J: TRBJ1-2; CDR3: CASSLSGDYGYTF
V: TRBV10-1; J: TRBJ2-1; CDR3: CASSDRVAGDNEQFF
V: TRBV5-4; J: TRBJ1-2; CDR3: CASIQDSLYGYTF
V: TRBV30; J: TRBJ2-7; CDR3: CAWAGGPYEQYF
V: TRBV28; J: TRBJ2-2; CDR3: CASTRDRAYGELFF
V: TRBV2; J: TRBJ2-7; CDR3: CASRGTGLYEQYF
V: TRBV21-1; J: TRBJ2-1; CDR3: CASSKEPTSGRGNEQFF
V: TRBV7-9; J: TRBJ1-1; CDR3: CASSLGGDRAFF
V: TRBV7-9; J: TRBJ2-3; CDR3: CASSPGQWRTDTQYF
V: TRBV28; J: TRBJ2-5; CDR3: CASSFLVPQETQYF